The clone carrying this TCR beta chain appeared a single time. The protocol was immunoSEQ multiplex PCR, while the TCRdb copy is restricted to in-frame clones and leaves out a portion. The sample includes about 80,000 clones, roughly 94% of them seen just once. These data belong to a study of siplizumab effects on memory and regulatory T cells. The germline gives CDR1 ENHRY, CDR2 SYGVKD. The CDR3 loop spans 15 amino acids. V was pared by 3 bases and J by 9 bases, with 18 bases between. The TCR sequence derives from a human donor in good health. The chain combines TRBV10-3 with TRBJ2-1; TRBD2 is a possible D gene (6 bases). The material sequenced was CD8+ T cells sorted from blood. CDR3 amino acids: CAISEGGERRSEQFF. CDR3 nucleotide sequence: TGTGCCATCAGTGAAGGAGGGGAAAGACGGAGTGAGCAGTTCTTC.